The TCR beta chain described here comes from a study of blood T cells in healthy people across ages. Study-level results: A strong correlation between TCR beta diversity and naive T cell percentage was seen.

CDR1 is MGHDK and CDR2 is SYGVNS in the germline V gene. The CDR3 loop spans 15 amino acids. V dropped 6 bases and J dropped 4 bases, with 15 bases sitting between them. A note on this clonotype: Antigen: not known.

A second roughly 7 to 11 cycle PCR used barcoded and J-beta primers. Every sample produced at least 3 million CDR3-containing paired-end reads. TCRdb processed the 5' RACE reads anew with MiXCR; each CDR3 protein has one entry. Of roughly 800,000 distinct CDR3 sequences listed, more than 45% are singletons. The sample consisted of blood. This sequence originates from a man aged 25 to 45 in good health. The chain joins TRBV25-1 to TRBJ2-2, with D maybe TRBD1 (5 bases). CDR3 nucleotides: TGTGCCAGCAGCGGGCAGGGCTTCATCACCGGGGAGCTGTTTTTT. It specifies CASSGQGFITGELFF.